This TCR beta chain originates from a study of Tregs in tolerant kidney transplant recipients. This clone was counted once. CD4+CD25+CD127- Tregs, CD4+CD25- non-Tregs, CD4 and CD8 cells were sorted. The CDR3 extends over 14 amino acids. Trimming stripped 2 bases from V and 0 bases from J, with 6 bases between. Germline CDR1 is LNHNV and CDR2 is YYDKDF (reference sequence). TCRdb's copy holds only in-frame clones and misses some; the assay was immunoSEQ multiplex PCR. The sample contains roughly 66,000 clones, roughly 89% of which appear only once. The receptor's source is a human donor who received a combined kidney and bone marrow transplant. This rearrangement joins TRBV15 to TRBJ2-3; D gene unclear. This specimen consisted of CD8+ T cells from blood, obtained before the transplant. CDR3 DNA sequence: TGTGCCACCAGCAGACCTAGTAGCACAGATACGCAGTATTTT. Its protein is CATSRPSSTDTQYF.